The rows below give T cell receptor beta chains drawn from one sample of a study of Ad26.COV2.S vaccination and SARS-CoV-2 variants. Sequencing used immunoSEQ multiplex PCR; TCRdb keeps in-frame clones, though not all of them. This sample has hundreds of thousands of clones, with 88% found just once. This specimen was peripheral blood, taken in a trial of Ad26.COV2.S vaccine versus placebo. The receptor set was obtained from a person aged 18-60 years who received the Ad26.COV2.S COVID-19 vaccine or a placebo. The CDR3 runs from the conserved cysteine through the conserved F or W. The D gene is left open where the match is weak. Where a row states a size, it is once, few, many or the class of an expanded clone; other rows omit it.

v_call: TRBV7-8
clone_size: .
d_call: TRBD2
j_call: TRBJ2-3
cdr3_aa: CASSSPTWGGRAGTDTQYF
cdr3_nt: TGTGCCAGCAGCTCCCCCACATGGGGGGGGAGGGCCGGGACAGATACGCAGTATTTT

v_call: TRBV5-8
clone_size: .
d_call: .
j_call: TRBJ1-2
cdr3_aa: CASSLASVNYGYTF
cdr3_nt: TGTGCCAGCAGCTTGGCATCCGTTAACTATGGCTACACCTTC

v_call: TRBV7-2
clone_size: .
d_call: .
j_call: TRBJ1-2
cdr3_aa: CASSLAGLGNYGYTF
cdr3_nt: TGTGCCAGCAGCTTAGCCGGACTGGGTAACTATGGCTACACCTTC

v_call: TRBV27
clone_size: .
d_call: .
j_call: TRBJ2-7
cdr3_aa: CASSIRPSGEGAYEQYF
cdr3_nt: TGTGCCAGCAGTATAAGGCCCTCAGGGGAAGGGGCCTACGAGCAGTACTTC

v_call: TRBV5-4
clone_size: once
d_call: TRBD1
j_call: TRBJ2-3
cdr3_aa: CASGTTGGLTDTQYF
cdr3_nt: TGTGCCAGCGGAACCACAGGGGGTCTCACAGATACGCAGTATTTT

v_call: TRBV4-3
clone_size: .
d_call: TRBD1
j_call: TRBJ1-4
cdr3_aa: CASSQADRINEKLFF
cdr3_nt: TGCGCCAGCAGCCAAGCGGACAGGATTAATGAAAAACTGTTTTTT

v_call: TRBV11-3
clone_size: .
d_call: .
j_call: TRBJ2-1
cdr3_aa: CASSRGGGEQFF
cdr3_nt: TGTGCCAGCAGCCGCGGGGGCGGTGAGCAGTTCTTC

v_call: TRBV3-1/TRBV3-2
clone_size: .
d_call: .
j_call: TRBJ2-1
cdr3_aa: CASSQAAGSGSYNEQFF
cdr3_nt: TGTGCCAGCAGCCAAGCGGCCGGGTCTGGCTCCTACAATGAGCAGTTCTTC

v_call: TRBV7-9
clone_size: .
d_call: .
j_call: TRBJ1-2
cdr3_aa: CASSLVPGARGYTF
cdr3_nt: TGTGCCAGCAGCTTAGTACCAGGGGCGAGAGGCTACACCTTC

v_call: TRBV29-1
clone_size: .
d_call: .
j_call: TRBJ1-4
cdr3_aa: CSGKGSIGEKLFF
cdr3_nt: TGCAGCGGGAAGGGCAGCATCGGGGAAAAACTGTTTTTT

v_call: TRBV7-9
clone_size: .
d_call: .
j_call: TRBJ1-1
cdr3_aa: CASMRDWGAFF
cdr3_nt: TGTGCCAGTATGAGGGATTGGGGAGCTTTCTTT

v_call: TRBV5-6
clone_size: .
d_call: .
j_call: TRBJ2-5
cdr3_aa: CASSLGFGETQYF
cdr3_nt: TGTGCCAGCAGCTTGGGGTTTGGGGAGACCCAGTACTTC

v_call: TRBV21-1
clone_size: .
d_call: .
j_call: TRBJ2-1
cdr3_aa: CASSKGTRQGVTYNEQFF
cdr3_nt: TGTGCCAGCAGCAAGGGGACCAGACAGGGAGTTACCTACAATGAGCAGTTCTTC

v_call: TRBV6-5
clone_size: .
d_call: TRBD1
j_call: TRBJ1-5
cdr3_aa: CASSSQGLAESQPQHF
cdr3_nt: TGTGCCAGCAGTTCACAGGGGCTGGCGGAGAGTCAGCCCCAGCATTTT

v_call: TRBV5-1
clone_size: .
d_call: .
j_call: TRBJ1-2
cdr3_aa: CASRYDSGSYGYTF
cdr3_nt: TGCGCCAGCAGGTATGACTCAGGGAGCTATGGCTACACCTTC

v_call: TRBV6-2/TRBV6-3
clone_size: .
d_call: TRBD2
j_call: TRBJ2-3
cdr3_aa: CASSYLGLAGADTQYF
cdr3_nt: TGTGCCAGCAGTTACCTTGGACTAGCGGGGGCAGATACGCAGTATTTT

v_call: TRBV27
clone_size: .
d_call: TRBD1
j_call: TRBJ1-5
cdr3_aa: CASSPGQGVIQPQHF
cdr3_nt: TGTGCCAGCAGTCCCGGACAGGGAGTAATCCAGCCCCAGCATTTT

v_call: TRBV13
clone_size: .
d_call: .
j_call: TRBJ2-5
cdr3_aa: CASSLASRQETQYF
cdr3_nt: TGTGCCAGCAGCTTAGCTAGCAGACAAGAGACCCAGTACTTC

v_call: TRBV4-1
clone_size: .
d_call: .
j_call: TRBJ2-3
cdr3_aa: CASSQASRVSDTQYF
cdr3_nt: TGCGCCAGCAGCCAAGCAAGTAGGGTATCAGATACGCAGTATTTT

v_call: TRBV28
clone_size: .
d_call: .
j_call: TRBJ1-6
cdr3_aa: CASSLWNSPLHF
cdr3_nt: TGTGCCAGCAGTTTGTGGAATTCACCCCTCCACTTT

v_call: TRBV13
clone_size: .
d_call: .
j_call: TRBJ2-1
cdr3_aa: CASSLALGQFF
cdr3_nt: TGTGCCAGCAGCTTAGCCCTTGGGCAGTTCTTC

v_call: TRBV7-3
clone_size: .
d_call: .
j_call: TRBJ1-2
cdr3_aa: CASSRSGDGLGGYTF
cdr3_nt: TGTGCCAGCAGCCGCTCGGGGGACGGGTTGGGAGGCTACACCTTC

v_call: TRBV19
clone_size: .
d_call: .
j_call: TRBJ1-5
cdr3_aa: CASSRGHQPQHF
cdr3_nt: TGTGCCAGTAGTAGGGGGCATCAGCCCCAGCATTTT

v_call: TRBV12-3/TRBV12-4
clone_size: .
d_call: .
j_call: TRBJ2-1
cdr3_aa: CASSLAEYNEQFF
cdr3_nt: TGTGCCAGCAGTTTAGCGGAATACAATGAGCAGTTCTTC

v_call: TRBV30
clone_size: .
d_call: .
j_call: TRBJ1-6
cdr3_aa: CAWSWDERDRSPLHF
cdr3_nt: TGTGCCTGGAGTTGGGACGAGAGGGATAGATCACCCCTCCACTTT

v_call: TRBV7-6
clone_size: once
d_call: TRBD2
j_call: TRBJ2-7
cdr3_aa: CASSRGLAGGTGYEQYF
cdr3_nt: TGTGCCAGCAGCAGGGGACTAGCGGGAGGGACGGGTTACGAGCAGTACTTC

v_call: TRBV6-2/TRBV6-3
clone_size: .
d_call: TRBD1
j_call: TRBJ1-4
cdr3_aa: CASSYRTGHPTNEKLFF
cdr3_nt: TGTGCCAGCAGTTACCGGACAGGTCACCCAACTAATGAAAAACTGTTTTTT

v_call: TRBV9
clone_size: .
d_call: .
j_call: TRBJ1-2
cdr3_aa: CASSTHGGIYGYTF
cdr3_nt: TGTGCCAGCAGCACACATGGGGGGATCTATGGCTACACCTTC

v_call: TRBV11-2
clone_size: .
d_call: TRBD1
j_call: TRBJ2-1
cdr3_aa: CASSPAPQGARSNEQFF
cdr3_nt: TGTGCCAGCAGCCCCGCGCCACAGGGGGCGCGAAGCAATGAGCAGTTCTTC

v_call: TRBV10-3
clone_size: .
d_call: TRBD2
j_call: TRBJ2-1
cdr3_aa: CAISGTGTSGSSYNEQFF
cdr3_nt: TGTGCCATCAGTGGGACCGGGACTAGCGGGTCCTCCTACAATGAGCAGTTCTTC

v_call: TRBV7-3
clone_size: .
d_call: .
j_call: TRBJ1-5
cdr3_aa: CASSLSPGQPQHF
cdr3_nt: TGTGCCAGCAGCTTAAGTCCGGGTCAGCCCCAGCATTTT

v_call: TRBV18
clone_size: .
d_call: .
j_call: TRBJ1-5
cdr3_aa: CASSPPGGGSQPQHF
cdr3_nt: TGTGCCAGCTCACCCCCAGGTGGGGGCTCTCAGCCCCAGCATTTT

v_call: TRBV18
clone_size: .
d_call: .
j_call: TRBJ1-5
cdr3_aa: CASSPGDTQHF
cdr3_nt: TGTGCCAGCTCACCAGGGGACACCCAGCATTTT

v_call: TRBV11-2
clone_size: .
d_call: .
j_call: TRBJ1-1
cdr3_aa: CASSLAGGNTEAFF
cdr3_nt: TGTGCCAGCAGCTTAGCCGGGGGGAACACTGAAGCTTTCTTT

v_call: TRBV18
clone_size: .
d_call: .
j_call: TRBJ2-1
cdr3_aa: CASSPELGGEQFF
cdr3_nt: TGTGCCAGCTCACCGGAGCTTGGTGGTGAGCAGTTCTTC

v_call: TRBV5-1
clone_size: .
d_call: .
j_call: TRBJ1-1
cdr3_aa: CASSPGRARGFLNTEAFF
cdr3_nt: TGCGCCAGCAGCCCGGGTCGGGCGAGGGGGTTTCTGAACACTGAAGCTTTCTTT

v_call: TRBV25-1
clone_size: .
d_call: TRBD2
j_call: TRBJ2-1
cdr3_aa: CASSVEGGVYNEQFF
cdr3_nt: TGTGCCAGCAGTGTTGAGGGAGGGGTCTACAATGAGCAGTTCTTC

v_call: TRBV28
clone_size: .
d_call: .
j_call: TRBJ2-7
cdr3_aa: CASSSRRPSLKEKYF
cdr3_nt: TGTGCCAGCAGTTCCAGACGGCCCTCTCTGAAAGAGAAGTACTTC

v_call: TRBV6-2/TRBV6-3
clone_size: .
d_call: .
j_call: TRBJ2-7
cdr3_aa: CASSFSQKLYEQYF
cdr3_nt: TGTGCCAGCAGTTTTTCACAGAAACTCTACGAGCAGTACTTC

v_call: TRBV19
clone_size: .
d_call: .
j_call: TRBJ1-1
cdr3_aa: CASHSPGAGSTEAFF
cdr3_nt: TGTGCCAGTCATTCGCCAGGGGCGGGGAGCACTGAAGCTTTCTTT

v_call: TRBV5-1
clone_size: .
d_call: TRBD1
j_call: TRBJ1-6
cdr3_aa: CASRTGTGNSPLHF
cdr3_nt: TGCGCCAGCAGGACAGGGACAGGAAATTCACCCCTCCACTTT

v_call: TRBV9
clone_size: .
d_call: TRBD2
j_call: TRBJ2-3
cdr3_aa: CASSEGSWASGREKDTQYF
cdr3_nt: TGTGCCAGCAGCGAAGGGTCCTGGGCTAGCGGGAGGGAGAAAGATACGCAGTATTTT

v_call: TRBV28
clone_size: .
d_call: .
j_call: TRBJ1-1
cdr3_aa: CASSPEALNTEAFF
cdr3_nt: TGTGCCAGCAGCCCCGAGGCCTTGAACACTGAAGCTTTCTTT

v_call: TRBV27
clone_size: .
d_call: .
j_call: TRBJ1-4
cdr3_aa: CASSLNFGFEKLFF
cdr3_nt: TGTGCCAGCAGTTTAAATTTCGGGTTTGAAAAACTGTTTTTT

v_call: TRBV18
clone_size: .
d_call: TRBD1
j_call: TRBJ1-1
cdr3_aa: CASFQQGAQIEAFF
cdr3_nt: TGTGCCAGCTTCCAACAGGGGGCGCAAATTGAAGCTTTCTTT

v_call: TRBV3-1/TRBV3-2
clone_size: .
d_call: .
j_call: TRBJ1-5
cdr3_aa: CASSSIIGDQPQHF
cdr3_nt: TGTGCCAGCAGCTCCATCATTGGGGATCAGCCCCAGCATTTT

v_call: TRBV28
clone_size: .
d_call: .
j_call: TRBJ2-2
cdr3_aa: CASTKGPPSLNTGELFF
cdr3_nt: TGTGCCAGCACCAAGGGGCCACCTAGCTTAAACACCGGGGAGCTGTTTTTT

v_call: TRBV6-6
clone_size: .
d_call: TRBD1
j_call: TRBJ1-6
cdr3_aa: CASCPTGTGKRSSYNSPLHF
cdr3_nt: TGTGCCAGCTGTCCGACGGGGACAGGAAAAAGGAGCTCCTATAATTCACCCCTCCACTTT

v_call: TRBV6-2/TRBV6-3
clone_size: .
d_call: TRBD1
j_call: TRBJ2-5
cdr3_aa: CASSLVRGSGKETQYF
cdr3_nt: TGTGCCAGCAGTTTGGTCAGGGGGTCCGGCAAAGAGACCCAGTACTTC

v_call: TRBV6-6
clone_size: .
d_call: .
j_call: TRBJ1-1
cdr3_aa: CASSPSTEAFF
cdr3_nt: TGTGCCAGCAGCCCCAGCACTGAAGCTTTCTTT

v_call: TRBV6-5
clone_size: once
d_call: .
j_call: TRBJ2-7
cdr3_aa: CASNRERGAIYEQYF
cdr3_nt: TGTGCCAGCAATCGGGAGCGTGGGGCAATCTACGAGCAGTACTTC

v_call: TRBV11-2
clone_size: .
d_call: TRBD2
j_call: TRBJ2-1
cdr3_aa: CASRNLAGGRSSYNEQFF
cdr3_nt: TGTGCCAGCAGAAACTTGGCGGGAGGCCGTAGCTCCTACAATGAGCAGTTCTTC

v_call: TRBV29-1
clone_size: .
d_call: .
j_call: TRBJ1-4
cdr3_aa: CSVGPGLNEKLFF
cdr3_nt: TGCAGCGTTGGTCCAGGCCTTAATGAAAAACTGTTTTTT

v_call: TRBV27
clone_size: .
d_call: .
j_call: TRBJ1-2
cdr3_aa: CASSAITGNGYTF
cdr3_nt: TGTGCCAGCAGCGCGATTACAGGGAATGGCTACACCTTC

v_call: TRBV18
clone_size: .
d_call: .
j_call: TRBJ2-7
cdr3_aa: CASSPPSNEQYF
cdr3_nt: TGTGCCAGCTCACCCCCCTCAAACGAGCAGTACTTC

v_call: TRBV9
clone_size: .
d_call: TRBD1
j_call: TRBJ1-4
cdr3_aa: CASSALGGSEKLFF
cdr3_nt: TGTGCCAGCAGCGCCTTAGGGGGCTCTGAAAAACTGTTTTTT

v_call: TRBV19
clone_size: once
d_call: .
j_call: TRBJ1-6
cdr3_aa: CASSAMTESSYNSPLHF
cdr3_nt: TGTGCCAGTAGCGCGATGACTGAGAGCTCCTATAATTCACCCCTCCACTTT

v_call: TRBV5-4
clone_size: .
d_call: .
j_call: TRBJ2-3
cdr3_aa: CASSSTSTDTQYF
cdr3_nt: TGTGCCAGCAGCTCGACTAGCACAGATACGCAGTATTTT